The entry that follows covers one TCR beta chain sequence. Its target is not known. The data stem from a study of regulatory T cells in long-lasting Graves disease. General study points: Analyses excluded thyroid tissue, covering peripheral blood alone. Persistent Graves' patients possessed reduced TCR diversity relative to recently diagnosed ones.

Arm-PCR with iRepertoire HTBI primers amplified the CDR3 regions for these TCR beta libraries. TCRdb recomputed calls from the multiplex PCR reads with MiXCR, one row per CDR3 protein. The sample holds roughly 360,000 distinct CDR3 sequences, roughly 24% seen once. Time point noted: persistent/refractory GD, antithyroid drugs over 5 years with positive TRAb. The TCR library was prepared using RNA isolated from PBMCs. This specimen consisted of peripheral blood mononuclear cells (PBMCs), obtained when the disease was refractory, from a patient treated with antithyroid drugs. This TCR was recovered from a woman aged 40 to 49 with Graves disease.

The CDR3 loop is CASSSLPGQENSPLHF. CDR3 sequence (DNA): TGCGCCAGCAGCTCCCTACCGGGACAGGAAAATTCACCCCTCCACTTT. The rearrangement uses TRBV5-1 and TRBJ1-6; TRBD1 agrees at 8 bases. With 3 bases clipped from V and 7 bases from J, the junction kept 9 bases outside the gene matches. The length of the CDR3 is 16 residues. Germline assignment: CDR1 SGHRS and CDR2 YFSETQ.